This TCR beta chain came from a study of control samples from healthy donors and cancer patients. Assay used: immunoSEQ multiplex PCR; TCRdb lists only in-frame clones, some missing. The profile shows around 120,000 clones, around 91% of them singletons. The CDR3 runs 16 residues. Germline assignment: CDR1 LGHDT and CDR2 YNNKEL (reference sequence). The trim removed 2 bases at V and 5 bases at J, leaving 9 bases unmatched. This rearrangement joins TRBV3-1 (or the pseudogene TRBV3-2) to TRBJ2-1, with 7 bases aligning to TRBD2. The sample taken for sequencing was PBMCs. The receptor was derived from a woman between 45 and 65 years old with colorectal cancer. The CDR3 bases are TGTGCCAGCAGCCAATTCAGCGGGGTAGGAGACAATGAGCAGTTCTTC. It is translated as CASSQFSGVGDNEQFF.